These 30 T cell receptor beta chains share one sample of origin, sequenced in a study of cytomegalovirus exposure and HLA in healthy donors. The PCR was carried out with 60 Vbeta primers and 13 Jbeta primers. Here immunoSEQ multiplex PCR was the method, and the copy in TCRdb shows in-frame clones only, minus some. The sample has around 130,000 clones. Sequences were obtained from PBMCs. The receptors originated from a middle-aged woman in good health and CMV-seronegative.

V and J are TRBV9 and TRBJ2-3; D may be TRBD1 (5 bases). The V and J ends lost 3 bases and 9 bases respectively, with 17 bases between them. The CDR3 loop spans 14 amino acids. Germline V CDR1 and CDR2: SGDLS, YYNGEE. The CDR3 spells CASSASGLRNTQYF. The CDR3 nucleotides read TGTGCCAGCAGCGCCTCAGGGCTACGGAACACGCAGTATTTT.

The chain is built from TRBV19 and TRBJ2-2, with D unresolved. V shed 3 bases and J shed 7 bases, with 12 bases lying between them. The CDR3 spans 14 residues. The germline gives CDR1 LNHDA, CDR2 SQIVND (reference sequence). The CDR3 is CASSMTLRGGELFF. The CDR3 nucleotides are TGTGCCAGTAGTATGACTCTTCGAGGCGGGGAGCTGTTTTTT.

CDR3 protein: CASSLGEGAGNTEAFF. The CDR3 nucleotides are TGTGCCAGCAGCTTAGGTGAGGGGGCAGGGAACACTGAAGCTTTCTTT. The chain uses TRBV7-9 and TRBJ1-1; TRBD1 matches at 7 bases. Trimming at V came to 1 base and at J to 1 base, leaving 6 bases not matched to a gene. CDR1 SEHNR and CDR2 FQNEAQ come from the germline V gene (reference sequence). This CDR3 region has 16 residues. Looking up the rest from reference TRBV7-9 and TRBJ1-1 gives the full variable domain: DTGVSQNPRHKITKRGQNVTFRCDPISEHNRLYWYRQTLGQGPEFLTYFQNEAQLEKSRLLSDRFSAERPKGSFSTLEIQRTEQGDSAMYLCASSLGEGAGNTEAFFGQGTRLTVV.

This chain uses TRBV5-1 with TRBJ2-2; no definite D call. The CDR3 has 14 amino acids. Deletions cut 6 bases from V and 3 bases from J, with 12 bases between. In germline, CDR1 is SGHRS, CDR2 YFSETQ. The CDR3 sequence: CASTKIPDTGELFF. The CDR3, as DNA: TGCGCCAGCACCAAGATCCCGGACACCGGGGAGCTGTTTTTT.

The rearrangement joins TRBV5-6 to TRBJ2-7; 8 nucleotides line up with TRBD1. The length of the CDR3 is 13 residues. Per germline, CDR1 SGHDT and CDR2 YYEEEE. V shed 3 bases and J 6 bases; nucleotides not matched to a gene: 5. The CDR3 nucleotides read TGTGCCAGCAGCTCAATTACAGGGGGCGAGCAGTACGTC. This translates into CASSSITGGEQYV.

This chain connects TRBV9 to TRBJ2-7, with a weak D call TRBD1 (6 bases). The V end lost 0 bases, the J end lost 5 bases, and 21 bases lay between the germline ends. CDR1 SGDLS and CDR2 YYNGEE come from the germline V gene. The CDR3 has 17 amino acids. CDR3 coding DNA: TGTGCCAGCAGCGTAGGTAACAGCCAAGGGGGATTGGACGAGCAGTACTTC. It yields the protein CASSVGNSQGGLDEQYF.

The chain employs TRBV6-1 and TRBJ2-3, with TRBD2 matching over 10 bases. Trimming at V came to 8 bases and at J to 3 bases, leaving 8 bases not matched to a gene. The germline gives CDR1 MNHNS, CDR2 SASEGT. The CDR3 is 15 amino acids. CDR3 in amino acids: CASVSGGAGTDTQYF. In DNA form, the CDR3 reads TGTGCCAGCGTAAGCGGGGGGGCGGGAACAGATACGCAGTATTTT.

This rearrangement joins TRBV7-2 to TRBJ2-5; the D gene is possibly TRBD2 (6 bases). CDR3 size: 14 residues. V was pared by 2 bases and J by 7 bases, with 14 bases between. CDR1 is SGHTA and CDR2 is FQGNSA in the germline V gene. CDR3 loop: CASSLTTGSATQYF. CDR3 in DNA: TGTGCCAGCAGCTTAACGACCGGGAGTGCGACCCAGTACTTC. Variable domain in full (rest from reference TRBV7-2 and TRBJ2-5): GAGVSQSPSNKVTEKGKDVELRCDPISGHTALYWYRQSLGQGLEFLIYFQGNSAPDKSGLPSDRFSAERTGGSVSTLTIQRTQQEDSAVYLCASSLTTGSATQYFGPGTRLLVL.

The V call is TRBV19, the J call TRBJ2-7; weak D call: TRBD1 (6 bases). V gave up 5 bases and J gave up 6 bases, with 17 bases separating them. Germline CDR1 reads LNHDA; CDR2 reads SQIVND (reference sequence). The CDR3 length is 14 residues. The CDR3 protein is CASSQQGGPAEQYF. The CDR3 DNA is TGTGCCAGTAGTCAACAGGGCGGCCCTGCCGAGCAGTACTTC.

This rearrangement joins TRBV7-9 to TRBJ2-2; possible D gene TRBD2, 6 bases. This CDR3 is 16 amino acids long. Germline V gene data show CDR1 as SEHNR and CDR2 as FQNEAQ (reference sequence). With 7 bases removed from V and 8 bases from J, the gap between germline ends came to 23 bases. DNA for the CDR3: TGTGCCAGCACCGCCGGGACTCCCATACCGTCGGGGGAGCTGTTTTTT. It is translated as CASTAGTPIPSGELFF.

The chain employs TRBV7-9 and TRBJ2-5; 7 nucleotides agree with TRBD2. Trimming took 5 bases from V and 2 from J; bases not matched to a gene: 11. The CDR3 is made up of 16 amino acids. In germline, CDR1 is SEHNR, CDR2 FQNEAQ (reference sequence). The chain's CDR3 is CASSPRRSGAQETQYF. CDR3 coding DNA: TGTGCCAGCAGCCCCCGGAGGAGCGGGGCGCAAGAGACCCAGTACTTC.

The rearrangement joins TRBV19 to TRBJ1-3; TRBD1 matches at 7 bases. Per the germline V gene, CDR1 is LNHDA and CDR2 is SQIVND (reference sequence). The CDR3 runs 14 residues. With 10 bases clipped from V and 2 bases from J, the junction kept 8 bases outside the gene matches. This CDR3 reads CATGTGAAGNTIYF. CDR3 DNA: TGTGCCACCGGCACAGGGGCTGCTGGAAACACCATATATTTT.

V gene TRBV4-2 combines with J gene TRBJ1-5; 9 bases agree with TRBD1. In germline, CDR1 is LGHNA, CDR2 YNFKEQ. V gave up 5 bases and J gave up 5 bases; unmatched junction bases: 7. CDR3 length equals 15 residues. The CDR3 region has the DNA TGTGCCAGCAGCTCACGGACAGGGGCGGATCAGCCCCAGCATTTT. This translates into CASSSRTGADQPQHF.

This chain joins TRBV7-9 and TRBJ1-4; D gene ambiguous. This CDR3 contains 15 residues. Trimming stripped 3 bases from V and 8 bases from J, with 16 bases between. The germline CDR1 and CDR2 sequences are SEHNR and FQNEAQ (reference sequence). The CDR3 region has the DNA TGTGCCAGCAGCTTTTTTGGTCCAGGAGGGGAAAAACTGTTTTTT. This sequence encodes CASSFFGPGGEKLFF.

The chain joins TRBV10-3 to TRBJ2-1; 13 bases map to TRBD2. From germline, CDR1 is ENHRY and CDR2 SYGVKD. This CDR3 spans 15 amino acids. Trimming cost V 6 bases and J 4 bases; bases outside gene matches: 3. The CDR3 DNA is TGTGCCATCAGCGCGACTAGCGGGGGGTACAATGAGCAGTTCTTC. Encoded protein: CAISATSGGYNEQFF.

This rearrangement joins TRBV7-2 to TRBJ2-1; D is perhaps TRBD1 (5 bases). Per the germline V gene, CDR1 is SGHTA and CDR2 is FQGNSA. This CDR3 has 13 amino acids. The V end was cut by 4 bases, the J end by 4 bases, with 8 bases between. CDR3 residues: CASSSDRYNEQFF. DNA for the CDR3: TGTGCCAGCAGCTCAGACAGATACAATGAGCAGTTCTTC.

V gene TRBV19 combines with J gene TRBJ1-2; the match to TRBD1 covers 8 bases. The V and J ends lost 4 bases and 4 bases, in that order; junction bases with no gene match: 2. The CDR3 length is 13 residues. Germline V CDR1 and CDR2: LNHDA, SQIVND (reference sequence). This CDR3 is CASSTGGAYGYTF. The CDR3 DNA sequence: TGTGCCAGTAGTACAGGGGGCGCCTATGGCTACACCTTC.

The chain links TRBV10-3 to TRBJ1-1; TRBD1 matches at 8 bases. Looked up from germline, CDR1 is ENHRY and CDR2 is SYGVKD. The CDR3 spans 16 residues. With V trimmed by 4 bases and J by 0 bases, 7 bases remained unmatched. The CDR3 reads CAISAGTGIMNTEAFF. In nucleotides, the CDR3 is TGTGCCATCAGTGCTGGGACAGGAATCATGAACACTGAAGCTTTCTTT.

The genes are TRBV7-9 and TRBJ2-7; D is perhaps TRBD1 (5 bases). Trimming took 8 bases from V and 5 from J, leaving 22 bases between them. CDR1 and CDR2 from the germline V gene are SEHNR and FQNEAQ (reference sequence). This CDR3 is built from 15 residues. Here the CDR3 DNA reads TGTGCCAGCCACTCTTCGGACACGTCCCTTGACGAGCAGTACTTC. As protein: CASHSSDTSLDEQYF.

The V call is TRBV9, the J call TRBJ1-2, with a weak D call TRBD1 (6 bases). Germline V gene data show CDR1 as SGDLS and CDR2 as YYNGEE. The CDR3 length is 14 residues. The V and J ends lost 3 bases and 2 bases respectively, with 11 bases between them. CDR3: CASSAGGQNYGYTF. CDR3 bases: TGTGCCAGCAGCGCCGGCGGACAGAACTATGGCTACACCTTC.

The J gene is TRBJ1-2, the V gene TRBV6-5; TRBD1 matches 9 bases. Germline trimming cut 5 bases from V and 5 bases from J; bases unmatched to any gene: 6. The CDR3 contains 14 residues. Per germline, CDR1 MNHEY and CDR2 SVGAGI. CDR3 nucleotide sequence: TGTGCCAGCAGTAGGACAGGGGTTGGGTATGGCTACACCTTC. Amino acid sequence: CASSRTGVGYGYTF.

CDR3 region: CASSLGVGRALYEQYV. CDR3 sequence (DNA): TGTGCCAGCAGCTTGGGGGTCGGCAGGGCACTCTACGAGCAGTACGTC. This rearrangement joins TRBV5-5 to TRBJ2-7, with D perhaps TRBD1 (5 bases). The CDR3 is 16 amino acids. Trimming left V 0 bases short and J 3 bases short, with 16 bases between. CDR1 and CDR2 (germline): SGHKS, YYEKEE (reference sequence).

The chain employs TRBV27 and TRBJ1-6, with 9 bases lining up with TRBD1. The CDR3 loop spans 19 amino acids. Trimming took 5 bases from V and 3 from J; bases not matched to a gene: 14. CDR1 and CDR2 (germline): MNHEY, SMNVEV (reference sequence). The CDR3 loop is CASSLHRGLNSLYNSPLHF. CDR3 DNA: TGTGCCAGCAGTCTTCACAGGGGGCTCAATTCTCTCTATAATTCACCCCTCCACTTT.

V is TRBV6-1 and J is TRBJ1-5; D is uncertain. Germline CDR1 and CDR2: MNHNS and SASEGT. The CDR3 contains 15 residues. The V end lost 7 bases, the J end lost 0 bases, and 13 bases lay between the germline ends. Here the CDR3 DNA reads TGTGCCAGCATTTTTTCGGGGTATAGCAATCAGCCCCAGCATTTT. It codes for CASIFSGYSNQPQHF.

This chain connects TRBV28 to TRBJ2-5; D is possibly TRBD1 (5 bases). Deletions cut 7 bases from V and 5 bases from J, with 17 bases between. CDR1 and CDR2 (germline): MDHEN, SYDVKM. The length of the CDR3 is 14 residues. CDR3 protein: CASTRDRRVETQYF. The CDR3 DNA sequence: TGTGCCAGCACCCGCGACAGAAGGGTGGAGACCCAGTACTTC.

The chain is built from TRBV4-1 and TRBJ2-5, with D hard to call. The CDR3 is made up of 14 amino acids. Per the germline V gene, CDR1 is MGHRA and CDR2 is YSYEKL. With 4 bases removed from V and 2 bases from J, the gap between germline ends came to 11 bases. CDR3 DNA: TGCGCCAGCAGCCCTCATGCGCCGCAAGAGACCCAGTACTTC. This gives the protein CASSPHAPQETQYF.

This chain joins TRBV7-9 and TRBJ1-5, with D possibly being TRBD1 (6 bases). Per the germline V gene, CDR1 is SEHNR and CDR2 is FQNEAQ (reference sequence). V lost 5 bases and J 3 bases, leaving 14 bases between the germline ends. The CDR3 contains 15 residues. The CDR3 coding sequence is TGTGCCAGCAGCCGGGGGGGGGCCAACAATCAGCCCCAGCATTTT. Residues: CASSRGGANNQPQHF.

The chain uses TRBV5-4 and TRBJ2-5, with 10 bases aligning to TRBD1. The CDR3 sequence is 14 residues long. With 4 bases clipped from V and 7 bases from J, the junction kept 7 bases outside the gene matches. The germline V gene has CDR1 SGHNT and CDR2 YYREEE (reference sequence). This CDR3 reads CASSPGGTGATQYF. The CDR3 DNA sequence: TGTGCCAGCAGCCCGGGGGGGACAGGGGCGACCCAGTACTTC.

V and J are TRBV10-2 and TRBJ2-7, with 9 nucleotides matching TRBD1. The V gene end was trimmed by 0 bases and the J gene end by 4 bases; junction bases not matched to a gene: 4. Germline CDR1 reads WSHSY; CDR2 reads SAAADI. The CDR3 runs to 15 residues. Written as DNA, the CDR3 is TGCGCCAGCAGTGAGTCCAACAGGGGGCTTTACGAGCAGTACGTC. It translates to CASSESNRGLYEQYV.

The rearrangement links TRBV5-1 to TRBJ1-2; D is ambiguous. The germline V gene encodes CDR1 SGHRS and CDR2 YFSETQ. This CDR3 spans 13 amino acids. The germline V and J ends were trimmed by 3 bases and 8 bases, with 14 bases remaining between them. The DNA for the CDR3 is TGCGCCAGCAGCTCGACCGCCGGGATGGGCTACACCTTC. Amino acid sequence: CASSSTAGMGYTF. The full variable domain, in which reference TRBV5-1 and TRBJ1-2 provide the parts outside the CDR3, is KAGVTQTPRYLIKTRGQQVTLSCSPISGHRSVSWYQQTPGQGLQFLFEYFSETQRNKGNFPGRFSGRQFSNSRSEMNVSTLELGDSALYLCASSSTAGMGYTFGSGTRLTVV.